The clone carrying this TCR beta chain was seen only once. Germline-derived CDR1 and CDR2 are MNHEY and SVGAGI. The CDR3 totals 14 residues. With V trimmed by 6 bases and J by 2 bases, 6 bases remained unmatched. The study recruited people aged about 18 to 89 years across roughly 23 US areas. Cohort 3 recovered donors had two negative PCRs, clearance, or symptom resolution. This entry comes from a study of blood T cell repertoires in COVID-19. As originally analysed: The authors estimated nucleated cell counts from reference gene primer amplification. The assay was immunoSEQ multiplex PCR, and TCRdb's table has in-frame clones only and misses some. The DNA was the basis for D and trimming; V, J and clone size are from that table. This table has about 250,000 clones, 80% to 90% appearing once.

This chain connects TRBV6-5 to TRBJ1-1, with TRBD1 identical over 7 bases. The receptor's source is a man aged 18 to 30 who had recovered from COVID-19. The material sequenced was PBMCs or T cells enriched from blood (not recorded which). The CDR3 loop is CASRTGTANTEAFF. The CDR3 DNA follows: TGTGCCAGCAGAACGGGGACAGCTAACACTGAAGCTTTCTTT.